This TCR beta chain was sequenced for a study of T cell responses to AZD1222 COVID-19 vaccine. Study observations and caveats: Donors skewed white British and female; clonal diversity was possibly underestimated. With two AZD1222 doses given, Spike-specific TCR breadth and depth both rose. Repertoires were obtained only post-peak T cell response.

As to this clone: The antigen is undetermined.

Germline CDR1 reads SGHDN; CDR2 reads FVKESK. V lost 6 bases, J lost 14 bases, and 20 bases lay in between. The CDR3 runs 14 residues. Sequencing used immunoSEQ multiplex PCR; TCRdb keeps in-frame clones, though not all of them. The table includes 150,000 to 200,000 clones, 80% to 90% detected once. This receptor was obtained from an adult in good health. This rearrangement joins TRBV14 to TRBJ1-6; D ambiguous. The material sequenced was peripheral blood, taken on day 0 of MenACWY control vaccination. CDR3 region: CASSSRSRLAALHF. CDR3 DNA: TGTGCCAGCAGTTCAAGATCGAGGTTGGCAGCCCTCCACTTT.